The clone carrying this T cell receptor (beta chain) was counted ten times or more. Indicated time point: newly diagnosed GD, antithyroid drugs for less than 3 months. With RNA extracted from PBMCs as input, the TCR library was made. The sample originates from a study of regulatory T cells in long-lasting Graves disease. Arm-PCR of CDR3 regions and iRepertoire HTBI primers were the basis on which TCR beta libraries were built. TCRdb re-called the multiplex PCR reads through MiXCR, storing one row per CDR3 protein. The sample has roughly 420,000 distinct CDR3 sequences; 15% to 20% are singletons. The V end lost 8 bases, the J end lost 0 bases, and 23 bases lay between the germline ends. Germline V lookup: CDR1 SEHNR, CDR2 FQNEAQ (reference sequence). The CDR3 extends over 18 amino acids. Separately, the same data were catalogued under a study of T cells in Graves' hyperthyroidism and ophthalmopathy.

V usage is TRBV7-9 and J usage is TRBJ2-1, with D maybe TRBD2 (6 bases). The receptor's source is a woman in her twenties or thirties with Graves disease. The source was peripheral blood mononuclear cells (PBMCs), collected at new diagnosis, from a patient treated with antithyroid drugs. CDR3 in amino acids: CASAQSGLALSSYNEQFF. CDR3 in DNA: TGTGCCAGCGCACAATCGGGGCTAGCGTTGAGCTCCTACAATGAGCAGTTCTTC.